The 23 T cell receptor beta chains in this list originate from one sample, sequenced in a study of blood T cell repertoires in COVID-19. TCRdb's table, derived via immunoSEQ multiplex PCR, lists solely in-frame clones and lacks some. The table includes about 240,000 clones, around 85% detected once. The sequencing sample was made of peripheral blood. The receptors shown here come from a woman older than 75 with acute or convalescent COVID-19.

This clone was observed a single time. The CDR3 is CASSLLQKYEQYF. The CDR3 bases are TGTGCCAGCAGTTTACTGCAGAAATACGAGCAGTACTTC. V and J are TRBV12-3 or TRBV12-4 and TRBJ2-7; D is uncertain. The V and J ends lost 2 bases and 4 bases respectively, with 9 bases between them. The CDR3 length is 13 residues.

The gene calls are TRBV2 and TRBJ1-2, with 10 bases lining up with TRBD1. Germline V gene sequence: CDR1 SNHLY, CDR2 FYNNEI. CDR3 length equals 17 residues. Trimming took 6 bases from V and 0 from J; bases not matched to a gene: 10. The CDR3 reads CASSSGQGQKANYGYTF. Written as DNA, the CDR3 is TGTGCCAGCAGCTCGGGACAGGGGCAAAAAGCTAACTATGGCTACACCTTC.

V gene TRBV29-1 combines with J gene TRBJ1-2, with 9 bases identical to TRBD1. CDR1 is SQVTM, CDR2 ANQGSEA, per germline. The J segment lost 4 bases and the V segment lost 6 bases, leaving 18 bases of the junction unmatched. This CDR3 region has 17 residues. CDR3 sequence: CSVQVRDREGSPYGYTF. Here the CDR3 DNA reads TGCAGCGTACAGGTCCGGGACAGGGAAGGGTCCCCCTATGGCTACACCTTC. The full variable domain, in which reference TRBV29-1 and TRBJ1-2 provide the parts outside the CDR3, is SAVISQKPSRDICQRGTSLTIQCQVDSQVTMMFWYRQQPGQSLTLIATANQGSEATYESGFVIDKFPISRPNLTFSTLTVSNMSPEDSSIYLCSVQVRDREGSPYGYTFGSGTRLTVV.

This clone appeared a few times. This CDR3 is CASSDRGGFRPQHF. The CDR3 DNA follows: TGTGCCAGCAGCGACAGGGGCGGTTTCAGACCCCAGCATTTT. This chain links TRBV6-5 with TRBJ1-5; 8 positions match TRBD1. The CDR3 loop spans 14 amino acids. From germline, CDR1 is MNHEY and CDR2 SVGAGI. With 6 bases clipped from V and 10 bases from J, the junction kept 11 bases outside the gene matches.

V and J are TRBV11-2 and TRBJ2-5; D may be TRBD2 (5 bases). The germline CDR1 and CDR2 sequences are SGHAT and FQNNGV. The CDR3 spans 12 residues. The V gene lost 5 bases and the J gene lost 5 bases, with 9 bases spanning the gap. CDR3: CASSPTGETQYF. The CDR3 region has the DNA TGTGCCAGCAGCCCGACGGGGGAGACCCAGTACTTC.

The CDR3 reads CASRQGTQDTIYF. The CDR3 DNA follows: TGTGCCAGCAGACAGGGAACCCAGGACACCATATATTTT. The chain employs TRBV7-9 and TRBJ1-3, with a weak D call TRBD1 (6 bases). Trimming removed 6 bases from V and 8 bases from J, with 14 bases in between. This CDR3 has 13 residues. CDR1 and CDR2 (germline): SEHNR, FQNEAQ (reference sequence).

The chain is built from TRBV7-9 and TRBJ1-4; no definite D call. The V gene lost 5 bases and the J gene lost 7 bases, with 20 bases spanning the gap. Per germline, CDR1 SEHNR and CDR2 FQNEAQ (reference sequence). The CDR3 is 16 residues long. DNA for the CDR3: TGTGCCAGCAGCCCTACAGAAGGGTTTGGGAGTGAAAAACTGTTTTTT. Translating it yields CASSPTEGFGSEKLFF.

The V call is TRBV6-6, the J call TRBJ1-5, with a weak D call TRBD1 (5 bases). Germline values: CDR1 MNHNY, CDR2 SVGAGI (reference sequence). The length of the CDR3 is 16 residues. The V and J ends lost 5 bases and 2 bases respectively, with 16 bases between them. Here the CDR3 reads CASSLLGGEGNQPQHF. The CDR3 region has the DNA TGTGCCAGCAGTCTCCTGGGAGGGGAAGGCAATCAGCCCCAGCATTTT.

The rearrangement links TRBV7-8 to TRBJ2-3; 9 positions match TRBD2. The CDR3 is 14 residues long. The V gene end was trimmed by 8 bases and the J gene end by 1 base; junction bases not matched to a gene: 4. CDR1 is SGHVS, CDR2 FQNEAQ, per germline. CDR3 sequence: CASGRLAGTDTQYF. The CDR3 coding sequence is TGTGCCAGCGGGCGACTAGCGGGCACAGATACGCAGTATTTT.

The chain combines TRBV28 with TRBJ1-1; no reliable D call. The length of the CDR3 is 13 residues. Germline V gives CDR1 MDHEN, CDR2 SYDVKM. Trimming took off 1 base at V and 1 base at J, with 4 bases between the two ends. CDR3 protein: CASSLSTNTEAFF. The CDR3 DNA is TGTGCCAGCAGTTTATCTACGAACACTGAAGCTTTCTTT. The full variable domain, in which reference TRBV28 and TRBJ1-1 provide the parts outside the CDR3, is DVKVTQSSRYLVKRTGEKVFLECVQDMDHENMFWYRQDPGLGLRLIYFSYDVKMKEKGDIPEGYSVSREKKERFSLILESASTNQTSMYLCASSLSTNTEAFFGQGTRLTVV.

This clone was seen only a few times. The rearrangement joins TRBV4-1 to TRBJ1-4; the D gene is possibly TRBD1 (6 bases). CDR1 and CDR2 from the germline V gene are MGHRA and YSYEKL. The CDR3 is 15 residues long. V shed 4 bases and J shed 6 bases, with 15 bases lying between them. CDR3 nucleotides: TGCGCCAGCAGCCTGACCGGGACACTCTATGAAAAACTGTTTTTT. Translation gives CASSLTGTLYEKLFF.

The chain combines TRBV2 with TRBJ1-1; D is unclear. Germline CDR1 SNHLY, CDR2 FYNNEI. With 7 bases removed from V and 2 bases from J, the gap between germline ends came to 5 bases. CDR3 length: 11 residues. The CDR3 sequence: CASTLNTEAFF. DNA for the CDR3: TGTGCCAGCACCCTTAACACTGAAGCTTTCTTT.

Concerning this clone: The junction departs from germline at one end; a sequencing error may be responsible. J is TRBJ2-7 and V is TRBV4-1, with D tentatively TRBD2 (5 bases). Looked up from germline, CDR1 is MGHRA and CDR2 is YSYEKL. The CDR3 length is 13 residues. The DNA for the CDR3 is TGCGCCAGCAGCCAAGATCCCGAGGGTAAGCTTCACTTC. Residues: CASSQDPEGKLHF.

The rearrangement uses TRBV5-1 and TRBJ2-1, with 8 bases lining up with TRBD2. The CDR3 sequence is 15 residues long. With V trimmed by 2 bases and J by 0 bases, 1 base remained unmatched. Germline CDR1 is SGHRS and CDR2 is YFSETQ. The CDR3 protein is CASSFGGDSYNEQFF. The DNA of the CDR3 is TGCGCCAGCAGCTTCGGGGGGGACTCCTACAATGAGCAGTTCTTC.

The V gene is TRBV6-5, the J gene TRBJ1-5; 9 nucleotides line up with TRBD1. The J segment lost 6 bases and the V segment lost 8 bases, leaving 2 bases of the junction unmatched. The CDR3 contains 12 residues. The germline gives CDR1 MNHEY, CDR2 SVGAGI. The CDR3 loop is CASWTGVQPQHF. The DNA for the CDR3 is TGTGCCAGCTGGACAGGGGTTCAGCCCCAGCATTTT.

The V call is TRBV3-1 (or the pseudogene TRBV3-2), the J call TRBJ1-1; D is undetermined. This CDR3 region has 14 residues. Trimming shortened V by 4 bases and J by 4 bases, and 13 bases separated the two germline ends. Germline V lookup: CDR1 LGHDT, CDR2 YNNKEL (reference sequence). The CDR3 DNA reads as TGTGCCAGCAGCCCGGCGGGTTTGGGCACTGAAGCTTTCTTT. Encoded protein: CASSPAGLGTEAFF.

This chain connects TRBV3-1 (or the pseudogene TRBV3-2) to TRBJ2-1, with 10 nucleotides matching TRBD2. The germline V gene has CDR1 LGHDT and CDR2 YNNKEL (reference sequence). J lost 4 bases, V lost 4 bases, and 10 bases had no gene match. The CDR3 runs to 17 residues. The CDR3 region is CASSPPSGGRGYNEQFF. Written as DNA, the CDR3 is TGTGCCAGCAGCCCCCCTAGCGGGGGCCGGGGGTACAATGAGCAGTTCTTC.

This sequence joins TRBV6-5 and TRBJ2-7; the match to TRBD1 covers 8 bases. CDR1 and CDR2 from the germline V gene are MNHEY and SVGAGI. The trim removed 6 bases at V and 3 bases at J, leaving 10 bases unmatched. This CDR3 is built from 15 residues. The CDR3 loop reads CASSLGDRPFYEQYF. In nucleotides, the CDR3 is TGTGCCAGCAGCCTAGGGGACAGGCCCTTCTACGAGCAGTACTTC.

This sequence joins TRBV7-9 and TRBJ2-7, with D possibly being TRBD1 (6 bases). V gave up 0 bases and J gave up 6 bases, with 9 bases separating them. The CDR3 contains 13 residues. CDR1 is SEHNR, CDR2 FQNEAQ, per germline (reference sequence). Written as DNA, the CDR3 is TGTGCCAGCAGCTTAGCAGGGGGTTTCGAGCAGTACTTC. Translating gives CASSLAGGFEQYF.

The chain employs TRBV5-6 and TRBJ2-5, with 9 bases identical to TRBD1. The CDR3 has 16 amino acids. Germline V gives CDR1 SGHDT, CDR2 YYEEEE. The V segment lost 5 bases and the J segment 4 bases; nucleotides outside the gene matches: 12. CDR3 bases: TGTGCCAGCAGTGGTACCGGGACAGGGTTGCGAGAGACCCAGTACTTC. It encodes CASSGTGTGLRETQYF.

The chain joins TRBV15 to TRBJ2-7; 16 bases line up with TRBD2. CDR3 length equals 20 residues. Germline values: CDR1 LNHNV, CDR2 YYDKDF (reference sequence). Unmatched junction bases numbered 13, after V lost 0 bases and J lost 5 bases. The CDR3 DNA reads TGTGCCACCAGCAGAGATCGCCCGGGACTAGCGGGGGGGACAATGAACGAGCAGTACTTC. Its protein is CATSRDRPGLAGGTMNEQYF.

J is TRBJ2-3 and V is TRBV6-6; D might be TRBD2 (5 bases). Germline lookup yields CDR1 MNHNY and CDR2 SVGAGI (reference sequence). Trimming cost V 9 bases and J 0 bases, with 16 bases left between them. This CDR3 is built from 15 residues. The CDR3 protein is CASSNEGRSTDTQYF. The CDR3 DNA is TGTGCCAGTAGTAACGAGGGCCGGAGCACAGATACGCAGTATTTT.

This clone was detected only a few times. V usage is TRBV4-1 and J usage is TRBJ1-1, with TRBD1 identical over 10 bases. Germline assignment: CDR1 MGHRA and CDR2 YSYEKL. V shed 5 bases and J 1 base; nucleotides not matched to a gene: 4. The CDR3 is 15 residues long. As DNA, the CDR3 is TGCGCCAGCAGCGTACGACAGGGGGCGAACACTGAAGCTTTCTTT. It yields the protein CASSVRQGANTEAFF.